These T cell receptor beta chains were read from a single sample in a study of cytomegalovirus exposure and HLA in healthy donors. The method was immunoSEQ multiplex PCR; TCRdb's version includes in-frame clones alone and lacks a portion of them. The sample totals roughly 120,000 clones. Material: PBMCs. These receptors all stem from a man aged 30-40 years in good health and CMV-seronegative. Both conserved end residues are part of each CDR3. Each record gives: J gene, D gene, V gene, CDR3 DNA, CDR3 protein. The D gene is left open where the match is weak.

j_gene: TRBJ2-2
d_gene: -
v_gene: TRBV30
CDR3nt: TGTGCCTGGAGTTTTGCGGGGTCCGGGGAGCTGTTTTTT
CDR3aa: CAWSFAGSGELFF

j_gene: TRBJ1-1
d_gene: -
v_gene: TRBV29-1
CDR3nt: TGCAGCGGTTACGGGACAATAGACACTGAAGCTTTCTTT
CDR3aa: CSGYGTIDTEAFF

j_gene: TRBJ1-5
d_gene: -
v_gene: TRBV6-1
CDR3nt: TGTGCCAGCAGCCAGGATAATAGCAATCAGCCCCAGCATTTT
CDR3aa: CASSQDNSNQPQHF

j_gene: TRBJ1-1
d_gene: TRBD1
v_gene: TRBV19
CDR3nt: TGTGCCACCCAACAGGGGCCTGTTCGCGAAGCTTTCTTT
CDR3aa: CATQQGPVREAFF

j_gene: TRBJ1-5
d_gene: -
v_gene: TRBV15
CDR3nt: TGTGCCACCAGCAGAGTTAAGGGGCTTGGCAATCAGCCCCAGCATTTT
CDR3aa: CATSRVKGLGNQPQHF

j_gene: TRBJ2-7
d_gene: -
v_gene: TRBV5-5
CDR3nt: TGTGCCAGCAGCCCGGACACCCCATGGGACGAGCAGTACTTC
CDR3aa: CASSPDTPWDEQYF

j_gene: TRBJ1-1
d_gene: -
v_gene: TRBV7-2
CDR3nt: TGTGCCAGCAGCCTTGCGACGGGGAACACTGAAGCTTTCTTT
CDR3aa: CASSLATGNTEAFF

j_gene: TRBJ1-6
d_gene: TRBD1
v_gene: TRBV5-6
CDR3nt: TGTGCCAGCAGCTTGGGAGTGGGACAGGGGGATTCACCCCTCCACTTT
CDR3aa: CASSLGVGQGDSPLHF

j_gene: TRBJ2-1
d_gene: TRBD2
v_gene: TRBV28
CDR3nt: TGTGCCAGCAGACCCGGGGGAGGGGAGGACAATGAGCAGTTCTTC
CDR3aa: CASRPGGGEDNEQFF

j_gene: TRBJ1-5
d_gene: -
v_gene: TRBV6-6
CDR3nt: TGTGCCAGCAGTCCTCGGGAGTATAATCAGCCCCAGCATTTT
CDR3aa: CASSPREYNQPQHF

j_gene: TRBJ1-6
d_gene: TRBD1
v_gene: TRBV7-8
CDR3nt: TGTGCCAGCAGCCTCTATGGACAGGGGACAAATTCACCCCTCCACTTT
CDR3aa: CASSLYGQGTNSPLHF

j_gene: TRBJ2-7
d_gene: TRBD2
v_gene: TRBV6-1
CDR3nt: TGTGCCAGCAGTTCCGGACTAGTGCCCACCGAGCAGTACTTC
CDR3aa: CASSSGLVPTEQYF

j_gene: TRBJ1-4
d_gene: -
v_gene: TRBV27
CDR3nt: TGTGCCAGCAGTTTGCGCAGGGCGGATGAAAAACTGTTTTTT
CDR3aa: CASSLRRADEKLFF

j_gene: TRBJ2-7
d_gene: TRBD1
v_gene: TRBV5-1
CDR3nt: TGCGCCAGCAGCTTGTCGGGTCCGGACAGGGGAGGCGAGCAGTACTTC
CDR3aa: CASSLSGPDRGGEQYF

j_gene: TRBJ2-7
d_gene: TRBD2
v_gene: TRBV2
CDR3nt: TGTGCCAGCAGGGGGACTAGCGGTTCCTACGAGCAGTACTTC
CDR3aa: CASRGTSGSYEQYF

j_gene: TRBJ1-5
d_gene: TRBD1
v_gene: TRBV7-2
CDR3nt: TGTGCCAGCAGCTTAGTGGGCAGGGGGCTTATAAGCAATCAGCCCCAGCATTTT
CDR3aa: CASSLVGRGLISNQPQHF

j_gene: TRBJ1-1
d_gene: -
v_gene: TRBV5-1
CDR3nt: TGCGCCAGCAGCTTTGATCAGGAGAACACTGAAGCTTTCTTT
CDR3aa: CASSFDQENTEAFF

j_gene: TRBJ1-1
d_gene: -
v_gene: TRBV6-1
CDR3nt: TGTGCCAGCAGTGAAGCTCGTGGCATCGGGAGAGCTTTCTTT
CDR3aa: CASSEARGIGRAFF

j_gene: TRBJ2-7
d_gene: -
v_gene: TRBV7-9
CDR3nt: TGTGCCAGCAGCTTAGATGGAGGGTTTTGGCAGTACTTC
CDR3aa: CASSLDGGFWQYF

j_gene: TRBJ2-3
d_gene: TRBD2
v_gene: TRBV5-6
CDR3nt: TGTGCCAGCAGCTTGGGTGTGGGAGGGCCCTCGGATACGCAGTATTTT
CDR3aa: CASSLGVGGPSDTQYF

j_gene: TRBJ2-1
d_gene: TRBD2
v_gene: TRBV28
CDR3nt: TGTGCCAGCAGTTTACCCCTGAGCGGGGGCTCCTACAATGAGCAGTTCTTC
CDR3aa: CASSLPLSGGSYNEQFF

j_gene: TRBJ2-2
d_gene: -
v_gene: TRBV7-2
CDR3nt: TGTGCCAGCAGCTCGCCTAACCCCGGGGAGCTGTTTTTT
CDR3aa: CASSSPNPGELFF

j_gene: TRBJ2-1
d_gene: -
v_gene: TRBV10-3
CDR3nt: TGTGCCATCCGGACTATATCGGGCGGTGAGCAGTTCTTC
CDR3aa: CAIRTISGGEQFF

j_gene: TRBJ2-1
d_gene: TRBD2
v_gene: TRBV29-1
CDR3nt: TGCAGCGCCTCAGCGGGGCCCTACAATGAGCAGTTCTTC
CDR3aa: CSASAGPYNEQFF

j_gene: TRBJ2-1
d_gene: -
v_gene: TRBV9
CDR3nt: TGTGCCAGCAGCGCCCGTCCCAGTAATGAGCAGTTCTTC
CDR3aa: CASSARPSNEQFF

j_gene: TRBJ1-2
d_gene: -
v_gene: TRBV4-1
CDR3nt: TGCGCCAGCAGCCAAGGGGGCAGGGGACCCACTAACTATGGCTACACCTTC
CDR3aa: CASSQGGRGPTNYGYTF

j_gene: TRBJ1-5
d_gene: -
v_gene: TRBV15
CDR3nt: TGTGCCACCAGCAGAGGACAGCCGGGCAATCAGCCCCAGCATTTT
CDR3aa: CATSRGQPGNQPQHF

j_gene: TRBJ1-5
d_gene: TRBD1
v_gene: TRBV6-5
CDR3nt: TGTGCCAGCAGTTACAACAGGGGGCCGAATCAGCCCCAGCATTTT
CDR3aa: CASSYNRGPNQPQHF

j_gene: TRBJ2-7
d_gene: TRBD2
v_gene: TRBV7-9
CDR3nt: TGTGCCAGCAGCCCGAAACCGGGACTAGCACCTTACGAGCAGTACTTC
CDR3aa: CASSPKPGLAPYEQYF

j_gene: TRBJ1-1
d_gene: -
v_gene: TRBV10-3
CDR3nt: TGTGCCACCACCACCGAACAGGGCCTTGAAGCTTTCTTT
CDR3aa: CATTTEQGLEAFF

j_gene: TRBJ2-2
d_gene: -
v_gene: TRBV6-4
CDR3nt: TGTGCCAGCAGTGTCTTTGGCAGCGCGAACACCGGGGAGCTGTTTTTT
CDR3aa: CASSVFGSANTGELFF

j_gene: TRBJ2-1
d_gene: TRBD1
v_gene: TRBV2
CDR3nt: TGTGCCACACAGGGGGCGACGGGACTCCCAGACAATGAGCAGTTCTTC
CDR3aa: CATQGATGLPDNEQFF

j_gene: TRBJ2-1
d_gene: -
v_gene: TRBV30
CDR3nt: TGTGCCTGGAGTGTACCAGGGCGGGGCAATGAGCAGTTCTTC
CDR3aa: CAWSVPGRGNEQFF

j_gene: TRBJ2-1
d_gene: -
v_gene: TRBV19
CDR3nt: TGTGCCAGTAGTTACGGAGAGAACAATGAGCAGTTCTTC
CDR3aa: CASSYGENNEQFF

j_gene: TRBJ2-5
d_gene: -
v_gene: TRBV5-1
CDR3nt: TGCGCCAGCAGCTCGTCCGCCGGGGATGTCGAGACCCAGTACTTC
CDR3aa: CASSSSAGDVETQYF

j_gene: TRBJ1-4
d_gene: -
v_gene: TRBV15
CDR3nt: TGTGCCACCAGCAGAGGACAGGACTTTAATGAAAAACTGTTTTTT
CDR3aa: CATSRGQDFNEKLFF

j_gene: TRBJ2-3
d_gene: TRBD2
v_gene: TRBV6-5
CDR3nt: TGTGCCAGCAGTTCTCCAGCGGGAGGGGGTGCAGATACGCAGTATTTT
CDR3aa: CASSSPAGGGADTQYF

j_gene: TRBJ2-2
d_gene: -
v_gene: TRBV4-1
CDR3nt: TGCGCCAGCAGCCACGCGACTTCAGGACAGCCGAACACCGGGGAGCTGTTTTTT
CDR3aa: CASSHATSGQPNTGELFF

j_gene: TRBJ2-3
d_gene: TRBD2
v_gene: TRBV30
CDR3nt: TGTGCCTGGAGCCGACTAGCGGGGGCAGATACGCAGTATTTT
CDR3aa: CAWSRLAGADTQYF

j_gene: TRBJ2-1
d_gene: -
v_gene: TRBV10-3
CDR3nt: TGTGCCATCACCAGCGGAGGGACTGAGCAGTTCTTC
CDR3aa: CAITSGGTEQFF

j_gene: TRBJ2-7
d_gene: TRBD2
v_gene: TRBV30
CDR3nt: TGTGCCTGGAGAGTTACCGGGACTAGCGGAGCCTACGAGCAGTACTTC
CDR3aa: CAWRVTGTSGAYEQYF

j_gene: TRBJ2-7
d_gene: TRBD2
v_gene: TRBV27
CDR3nt: TGTGCCAGCAGTTCTAGCGGGAGGGCCTACGAGCAGTACTTC
CDR3aa: CASSSSGRAYEQYF

j_gene: TRBJ2-4
d_gene: -
v_gene: TRBV27
CDR3nt: TGTGCCAGCAGCCCAGCGGAAAACATTCAGTACTTC
CDR3aa: CASSPAENIQYF

j_gene: TRBJ2-1
d_gene: TRBD1
v_gene: TRBV7-9
CDR3nt: TGTGCCAGCAGTTCTTTATGGGACAGCCTCAATGAGCAGTTCTTC
CDR3aa: CASSSLWDSLNEQFF

j_gene: TRBJ1-1
d_gene: -
v_gene: TRBV19
CDR3nt: TGTGCCAGTAGTTTCACGGAGAATACTGAAGCTTTCTTT
CDR3aa: CASSFTENTEAFF

j_gene: TRBJ1-2
d_gene: -
v_gene: TRBV5-8
CDR3nt: TGTGCCAGGCATTCGGGGAATATCGACTACACCTTC
CDR3aa: CARHSGNIDYTF

j_gene: TRBJ2-5
d_gene: -
v_gene: TRBV4-1
CDR3nt: TGCGCCAGCAGCCAAGGGAGGACCCAAGAGACCCAGTACTTC
CDR3aa: CASSQGRTQETQYF

j_gene: TRBJ2-7
d_gene: TRBD2
v_gene: TRBV27
CDR3nt: TGTGCCAGCAGTTCTCCTCATGCAGGGACTAACGAGCAGTACTTC
CDR3aa: CASSSPHAGTNEQYF

j_gene: TRBJ1-2
d_gene: TRBD1
v_gene: TRBV29-1
CDR3nt: TGCAGCGTCACAGGGGCAGAACTGAACTATGGCTACACCTTC
CDR3aa: CSVTGAELNYGYTF

j_gene: TRBJ2-5
d_gene: -
v_gene: TRBV7-8
CDR3nt: TGTGCCAGCAGCTCAACACGATCCCTTTCCCAAGAGACCCAGTACTTC
CDR3aa: CASSSTRSLSQETQYF

j_gene: TRBJ1-1
d_gene: -
v_gene: TRBV30
CDR3nt: TGTGCCTGGAGAGGACGGGGGAACACTGAAGCTTTCTTT
CDR3aa: CAWRGRGNTEAFF

j_gene: TRBJ1-1
d_gene: TRBD1
v_gene: TRBV18
CDR3nt: TGTGCCAGCTCACCAACAGAACAGGGGCCAAACACTGAAGCTTTCTTT
CDR3aa: CASSPTEQGPNTEAFF

j_gene: TRBJ2-5
d_gene: TRBD1
v_gene: TRBV5-4
CDR3nt: TGTGCCAGCAGCCGGGGCCGAGACAGGGGGCCCCAAGAGACCCAGTACTTC
CDR3aa: CASSRGRDRGPQETQYF

j_gene: TRBJ1-2
d_gene: TRBD1
v_gene: TRBV28
CDR3nt: TGTGCCAGCAGGGGATACAGGGGGCGTAGCTATGGCTACACCTTC
CDR3aa: CASRGYRGRSYGYTF

j_gene: TRBJ1-2
d_gene: -
v_gene: TRBV4-1
CDR3nt: TGCGCCAGCTCCTGGAGGACGGGCTATGGCTACACCTTC
CDR3aa: CASSWRTGYGYTF

j_gene: TRBJ2-1
d_gene: TRBD2
v_gene: TRBV7-2
CDR3nt: TGTGCCAGCAGCTTAGGCGCGCCCGCTAGCGGGAGTAGTTTGCAGTTCTTC
CDR3aa: CASSLGAPASGSSLQFF

j_gene: TRBJ2-6
d_gene: -
v_gene: TRBV27
CDR3nt: TGTGCCAGCAGTTTACTAGCATCTGGGGCCAACGTCCTGACTTTC
CDR3aa: CASSLLASGANVLTF

j_gene: TRBJ2-3
d_gene: -
v_gene: TRBV29-1
CDR3nt: TGCAGCGTTGAAGAGTCAGGTATCACAGATACGCAGTATTTT
CDR3aa: CSVEESGITDTQYF

j_gene: TRBJ2-1
d_gene: TRBD1
v_gene: TRBV7-3
CDR3nt: TGTGCCAGCAGGGGGACAGGGAGGGATGAGCAGTTCTTC
CDR3aa: CASRGTGRDEQFF